This record covers a single T cell receptor beta chain. What it binds is not known. The sample originates from a study of cytomegalovirus exposure and HLA in healthy donors. General observations from the study: Reports indicated that the classifier achieved high specificity and sensitivity in diagnosing cytomegalovirus status.

The PCR was carried out with 60 Vbeta primers and 13 Jbeta primers. The data were produced by immunoSEQ multiplex PCR, yet TCRdb's version contains in-frame clones alone and is incomplete. The repertoire holds 55,000 to 70,000 clones, with around 83% as singletons. Sequencing was carried out using PBMCs. The TCR sequence derives from a human donor in good health.

CDR3: CSVTISGGYTF. DNA of the CDR3: TGCAGCGTTACCATCAGCGGTGGCTACACCTTC. The V and J genes are TRBV29-1 and TRBJ1-2; the D is unclear. The germline V gene has CDR1 SQVTM and CDR2 ANQGSEA. The CDR3 is 11 amino acids. Trimming shortened V by 5 bases and J by 7 bases, and 11 bases separated the two germline ends.